The clone carrying this TCR beta chain was picked up many times. Alpha- and beta-chain coverage of first-strand cDNA came from TRAV- and TRBV-specific primers. TCR amplification used roughly 21 PCR cycles, a constant-region primer and a V-primer adapter. TCRdb fed the reads into MiXCR, producing one record per CDR3 protein. This table has approximately 100,000 distinct CDR3 sequences, about 20% appearing once. The data derive from a study of low-dose radiotherapy and immunotherapy resistance in tumors. Study context: Cohort 1 was given 0.5 Gy fractions every 2 weeks, 6.5 Gy in total. Given every two weeks, intravenous cyclophosphamide 200 mg/m2 preceded radiation and immunotherapy by one day. Study patients were administered oral aspirin at 300 mg daily for four cycles from cycle 1 day 1.

This CDR3 has 12 amino acids. CDR1 and CDR2 (germline): MNHEY, SVGEGT. V was trimmed by 5 bases and J by 4 bases, leaving 7 bases between them. Time point noted: after trial treatment. The treatment was: LDRT plus nivolumab, ipilimumab, low-dose cyclophosphamide and aspirin (RACIN trial). Donors were given nivolumab, ipilimumab, aspirin, low-dose cyclophosphamide and low-dose radiotherapy. The source material was PBMCs, sampled after low-dose radiotherapy plus immunotherapy. The J gene is TRBJ2-3, the V gene TRBV6-2 or TRBV6-3; D remains unclear. This TCR came from a male donor with prostate cancer. The CDR3 DNA reads TGTGCCAGCAGTCTACACCCAGATACGCAGTATTTT. This encodes CASSLHPDTQYF.